This T cell receptor beta chain was documented in a study of cytomegalovirus exposure and HLA in healthy donors. General study results and limits: Previously analyzed data showed that most TCR beta V segments were productive at a frequency of about 87% or about 30%.

The PCR ran on 60 Vbeta and 13 Jbeta primers. Assay used: immunoSEQ multiplex PCR; TCRdb lists only in-frame clones, some missing. This table holds about 160,000 clones, approximately 80% found once. Regarding this clone: Its target is not known.

This CDR3 comprises 14 residues. CDR1 and CDR2 (germline): SGHRS, YFSETQ. Trimming took 4 bases from V and 3 from J; bases not matched to a gene: 5. This receptor was identified in a woman aged 25 to 39 in good health and CMV-seronegative. This chain connects TRBV5-1 to TRBJ1-1; TRBD1 matches at 8 bases. Material for sequencing was PBMCs. CDR3 coding DNA: TGCGCCAGCAGCGAATTGGACAGGGACACTGAAGCTTTCTTT. Its translation is CASSELDRDTEAFF. Combining the CDR3 with reference TRBV5-1 and TRBJ1-1 gives the whole variable domain KAGVTQTPRYLIKTRGQQVTLSCSPISGHRSVSWYQQTPGQGLQFLFEYFSETQRNKGNFPGRFSGRQFSNSRSEMNVSTLELGDSALYLCASSELDRDTEAFFGQGTRLTVV.